Shown below are 8 T cell receptor beta chains from a single sample sequenced in a study of shared clonotypes between healthy human individuals. Positively selected for CCR7, the CD45RO-negative cells used as naive CD8 cells excluded terminally differentiated effector memory CD45RA+ cells. Data came from immunoSEQ multiplex PCR; TCRdb stores just in-frame clones and leaves some out. This table holds 2 million or so clones, around 96% found once. Sequencing used naive CD8+ T cells sorted from blood. The receptor set was obtained from a man younger than 35 in good health.

This chain connects TRBV30 to TRBJ1-5, with TRBD1 matching 8 bases. The ends lost 4 bases at V and 7 bases at J; junction bases unmatched: 9. This CDR3 is built from 14 residues. CDR1 is GTSNPN, CDR2 SVGIG, per germline (reference sequence). CDR3 sequence: CAWNPTGVGQPQHF. CDR3 nucleotide sequence: TGTGCCTGGAACCCGACAGGGGTTGGCCAGCCCCAGCATTTT.

This rearrangement joins TRBV5-4 to TRBJ2-2; 7 bases are shared with TRBD2. The V gene's germline CDR1 is SGHNT and CDR2 YYREEE (reference sequence). J gave up 6 bases and V 2 bases, and 10 bases lay outside the gene matches. The CDR3 loop spans 16 amino acids. DNA of the CDR3: TGTGCCAGCAGCTTCCCCTGGGAGGGTGCGGCCGGGGAGCTGTTTTTT. Translation gives CASSFPWEGAAGELFF.

This chain uses TRBV29-1 with TRBJ1-1; possibly TRBD1 for D (6 bases). The CDR3 totals 15 residues. CDR1 SQVTM and CDR2 ANQGSEA come from the germline V gene. The V and J ends lost 5 bases and 0 bases respectively, with 16 bases between them. CDR3 sequence: CSVQVPDRMNTEAFF. The DNA of the CDR3 is TGCAGCGTTCAGGTCCCAGACAGGATGAACACTGAAGCTTTCTTT.

The chain recombines TRBV18 with TRBJ1-1; D may be TRBD1 (5 bases). The CDR3 sequence is 17 residues long. Trimming cost V 3 bases and J 7 bases, with 24 bases left between them. Germline lookup yields CDR1 KGHSH and CDR2 LQKENI. The CDR3 spells CASSPRKGKGLFSEAFF. In DNA form, the CDR3 reads TGTGCCAGCTCACCCAGAAAGGGGAAGGGCCTTTTTAGTGAAGCTTTCTTT.

As concerns this clone: Within the sample, other DNA sequences also encode this same CDR3. This chain connects TRBV9 to TRBJ2-1, with D perhaps TRBD1 (5 bases). The CDR3 totals 13 residues. V lost 0 bases to trimming and J lost 8 bases, with 9 bases between them. Germline-derived CDR1 and CDR2 are SGDLS and YYNGEE. CDR3 sequence (DNA): TGTGCCAGCAGCGTAGGGGGCTTCGATGAGCAGTTCTTC. As protein: CASSVGGFDEQFF.

V is TRBV9 and J is TRBJ1-5; maybe TRBD1 (5 bases). The CDR3 runs 14 residues. V was shortened by 1 base and J by 6 bases, with 11 bases between the two germline ends. The V gene's germline CDR1 is SGDLS and CDR2 YYNGEE. CDR3 nucleotide sequence: TGTGCCAGCAGCGTAAAAGGGGTTGGTCAGCCCCAGCATTTT. It encodes CASSVKGVGQPQHF.

This clone was seen once. Here the CDR3 reads CASSPSQTGHNYGYTF. Here the CDR3 DNA reads TGTGCCAGCAGCCCATCCCAGACAGGACATAACTATGGCTACACCTTC. This chain connects TRBV9 to TRBJ1-2; possible D gene TRBD1, 6 bases. From germline, CDR1 is SGDLS and CDR2 YYNGEE. V was clipped by 4 bases and J by 1 base, with 17 bases between them. The CDR3 is 16 amino acids.

Only one count was recorded for this clone. This chain connects TRBV27 to TRBJ2-2; D is possibly TRBD2 (6 bases). Germline CDR1 is MNHEY and CDR2 is SMNVEV (reference sequence). The V and J ends lost 10 bases and 6 bases respectively, with 12 bases between them. The CDR3 totals 12 residues. CDR3 sequence reads: CATRGDPGELFF. CDR3 sequence (DNA): TGTGCCACCCGCGGGGACCCCGGGGAGCTGTTTTTT.